The T cell receptor (beta chain) under discussion was sequenced for a study of human T cells and chemical hapten exposure. Whole-study results and caveats: DPC sensitization did not alter TCRs above 1 in 1000 frequency. Given that the donors had alopecia, their immune response may differ from that seen in healthy people.

The CDR3 sequence is 16 residues long. The V end lost 0 bases, the J end lost 2 bases, and 12 bases lay between the germline ends. Germline CDR1 LNHNV, CDR2 YYDKDF (reference sequence). This clonotype showed up just a few times. Its antigen is not known. The study used a library that attached unique molecular identifiers to individual cDNA molecules. In TCRdb, the RACE reads were re-called with MiXCR into one record per CDR3 protein. Seen here are approximately 74,000 distinct CDR3 sequences, approximately 29% observed once, and the top ten hold 8.9%. Time point reported: patch test 1, 2 weeks after DPC sensitization. Treatment of the sample: therapeutic diphenylcyclopropenone sensitization with weekly scalp DPC. The template was total RNA from unfractionated whole blood.

Sequences were derived from whole blood, sampled in connection with sensitization to the hapten diphenylcyclopropenone (DPC). This clonotype was sampled from a man between 40 and 49 years old with alopecia areata. Some clones in this sample may be carry-over from other donors' samples. The chain carries TRBV15 and TRBJ2-3; perhaps TRBD2 as D (6 bases). This CDR3 is CATSRDGAGLTDTQYF. CDR3 sequence (DNA): TGTGCCACCAGCAGAGATGGGGCGGGACTCACAGATACGCAGTATTTT.